This T cell receptor beta chain appears in the sequencing data of a study of blood T cell repertoires in COVID-19. About the research overall: The cDNA or gDNA used as material had been derived from T cells, B-cell-depleted T cells, or PBMCs.

Source study methods: Using reference gene primer amplification, nucleated cell counts were estimated. Using immunoSEQ multiplex PCR, the repertoire was profiled, and TCRdb retains in-frame clones only, with some absent. The DNA was the basis for D and trimming; V, J and clone size are from that table. This sample carries more than 100,000 clones, around 87% of them seen once, and the ten largest clones take roughly 2.1%. Germline V CDR1 and CDR2: MDHEN, SYDVKM. The CDR3 extends over 14 amino acids. The V and J ends lost 2 bases and 2 bases respectively, with 10 bases between them. The source material was peripheral blood. This clonotype was sampled from a man in his 70s with active COVID-19. The rearrangement joins TRBV28 to TRBJ2-7, with D perhaps TRBD1 (6 bases). CDR3 protein: CASSLRGHPYEQYF. The CDR3 DNA reads TGTGCCAGCAGTTTAAGGGGACACCCCTACGAGCAGTACTTC.